This T cell receptor (beta chain) was recorded in a study of CD8 T cells in ankylosing spondylitis. Concerning this clonotype itself: Its antigen is unidentified.

Whole-study findings and limits: A number of the motif variants had already been described in reactive arthritis synovial fluid and blood. The study identified a TCR beta motif of roughly eight highly homologous variants that appeared characteristic of ankylosing spondylitis blood.

By quantitative 5'-RACE with molecular barcodes, the TCR beta libraries were made. Each CDR3 protein gets one entry after TCRdb re-called the 5' RACE reads with MiXCR. The top ten clones hold about 0.92% of a sample with over 400,000 distinct CDR3 sequences, roughly a quarter of them seen once. The CDR3 contains 16 residues. Germline V lookup: CDR1 MNHEY, CDR2 SVGAGI. Trimming removed 3 bases from V and 5 bases from J; junction bases left unmatched: 10. Sequenced material: blood, either unsorted or a sorted T cell fraction (not recorded which). This receptor was obtained from a male donor with ankylosing spondylitis. The chain couples TRBV6-5 to TRBJ2-3; 8 nucleotides line up with TRBD1. The CDR3 DNA reads TGTGCCAGCAGTTATGGGGGGACAACAGGGGGAGATACGCAGTATTTT. Translating it yields CASSYGGTTGGDTQYF.